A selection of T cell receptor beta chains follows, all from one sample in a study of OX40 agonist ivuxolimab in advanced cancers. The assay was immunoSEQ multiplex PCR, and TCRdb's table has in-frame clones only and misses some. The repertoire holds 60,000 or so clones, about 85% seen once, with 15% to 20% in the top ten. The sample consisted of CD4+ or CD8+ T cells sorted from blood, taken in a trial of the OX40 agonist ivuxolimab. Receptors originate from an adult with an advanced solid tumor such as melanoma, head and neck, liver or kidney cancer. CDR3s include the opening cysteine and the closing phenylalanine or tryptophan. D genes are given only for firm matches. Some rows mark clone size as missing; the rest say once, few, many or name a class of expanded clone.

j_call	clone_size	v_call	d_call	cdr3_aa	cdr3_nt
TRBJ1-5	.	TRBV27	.	CASSLMGYGQPQHF	TGTGCCAGCAGTTTAATGGGTTATGGACAGCCCCAGCATTTT
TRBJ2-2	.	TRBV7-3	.	CASSRLVSEKFGELFF	TGTGCCAGCAGCAGACTAGTTTCTGAAAAATTTGGGGAGCTGTTTTTT
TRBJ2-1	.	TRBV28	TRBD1	CASRGQVVNEQFF	TGTGCCAGCAGGGGACAGGTGGTTAATGAGCAGTTCTTC
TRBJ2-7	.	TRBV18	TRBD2	CASSPKAGGPWEYF	TGTGCCAGCTCACCAAAGGCGGGAGGGCCTTGGGAGTACTTC
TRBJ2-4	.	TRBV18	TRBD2	CASSPPNLAGGEAKNIQYF	TGTGCCAGCTCACCACCAAACCTAGCGGGAGGGGAAGCCAAAAACATTCAGTACTTC
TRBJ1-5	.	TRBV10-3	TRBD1	CAISRDRGNQPQHF	TGTGCCATCAGCCGGGACAGGGGCAATCAGCCCCAGCATTTT
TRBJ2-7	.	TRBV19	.	CASSGGLSYEQYF	TGTGCCAGTAGTGGGGGACTGAGCTACGAGCAGTACTTC
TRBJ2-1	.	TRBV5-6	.	CASSFTTTALEQFF	TGTGCCAGCAGCTTTACGACCACTGCCTTGGAGCAGTTCTTC
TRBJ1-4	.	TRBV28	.	CASSFVGGGRGEKLFF	TGTGCCAGCAGTTTTGTGGGCGGGGGCCGGGGTGAAAAACTGTTTTTT
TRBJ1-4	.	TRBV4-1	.	CASSQDPPGMTNEKLFF	TGCGCCAGCAGCCAAGATCCACCTGGAATGACTAATGAAAAACTGTTTTTT
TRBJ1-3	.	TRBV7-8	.	CASRQTIGQGESGNTIYF	TGTGCCAGCAGACAAACGATCGGGCAGGGCGAAAGTGGAAACACCATATATTTT
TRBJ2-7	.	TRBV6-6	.	CASSYSLQASYEQYF	TGTGCCAGCAGTTACTCGTTACAGGCCTCCTACGAGCAGTACTTC
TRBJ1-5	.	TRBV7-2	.	CASSSRPGIQPQHF	TGTGCCAGCAGCTCCCGCCCAGGGATTCAGCCCCAGCATTTT
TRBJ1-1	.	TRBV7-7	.	CASSPLPNTEAFF	TGTGCTAGCAGCCCCCTACCGAACACTGAAGCTTTCTTT
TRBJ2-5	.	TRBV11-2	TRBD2	CASSLEGRLAYQETQYF	TGTGCCAGCAGCTTAGAGGGGAGACTAGCGTACCAAGAGACCCAGTACTTC
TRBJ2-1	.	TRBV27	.	CASSLLGYNEQFF	TGTGCCAGCAGTTTATTAGGATACAATGAGCAGTTCTTC
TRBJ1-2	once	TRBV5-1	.	CASSGGRNYGYTF	TGCGCCAGCAGCGGGGGACGGAACTATGGCTACACCTTC
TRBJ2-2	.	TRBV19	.	CASTRQGLKGELFF	TGTGCCAGTACCCGGCAAGGCCTTAAAGGGGAGCTGTTTTTT
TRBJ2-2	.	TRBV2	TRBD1	CASRQGSTGELFF	TGTGCCAGCAGACAGGGGAGCACCGGGGAGCTGTTTTTT
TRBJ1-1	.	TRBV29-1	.	CSVEGVGGANTEAFF	TGCAGCGTTGAGGGGGTTGGGGGGGCGAACACTGAAGCTTTCTTT
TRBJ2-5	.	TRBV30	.	CAWSVGETQYF	TGTGCCTGGAGTGTAGGAGAGACCCAGTACTTC
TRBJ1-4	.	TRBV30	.	CAWRGGEKLFF	TGTGCCTGGAGGGGGGGTGAAAAACTGTTTTTT
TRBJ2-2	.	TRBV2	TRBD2	CASSLPGGHTGELFF	TGTGCCAGCAGCTTACCGGGAGGGCACACCGGGGAGCTGTTTTTT
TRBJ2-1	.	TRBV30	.	CAWKVYSYNEQFF	TGTGCCTGGAAGGTCTACTCCTACAATGAGCAGTTCTTC
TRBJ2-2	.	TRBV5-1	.	CASSTLLAGELFF	TGCGCCAGCAGCACCCTATTGGCCGGGGAGCTGTTTTTT
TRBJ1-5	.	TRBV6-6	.	CASSYSGGEPHF	TGTGCCAGCAGTTACTCTGGGGGGGAGCCGCATTTT
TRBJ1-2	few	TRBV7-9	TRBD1	CASSLGTGGLGYTF	TGTGCCAGCAGCTTAGGGACAGGGGGCCTCGGCTACACCTTC
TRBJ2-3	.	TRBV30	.	CAWGGGADTQYF	TGTGCCTGGGGGGGTGGCGCAGATACGCAGTATTTT
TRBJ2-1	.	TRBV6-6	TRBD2	CAVGLAGGREQFF	TGTGCCGTTGGACTAGCGGGAGGGCGAGAGCAGTTCTTC
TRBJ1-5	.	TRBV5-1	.	CASSSAGAYSNQPQHF	TGCGCCAGCAGCTCGGCCGGGGCCTATAGCAATCAGCCCCAGCATTTT
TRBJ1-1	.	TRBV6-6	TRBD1	CASIRLGQGPEAFF	TGTGCCAGCATCAGATTGGGACAGGGGCCTGAAGCTTTCTTT